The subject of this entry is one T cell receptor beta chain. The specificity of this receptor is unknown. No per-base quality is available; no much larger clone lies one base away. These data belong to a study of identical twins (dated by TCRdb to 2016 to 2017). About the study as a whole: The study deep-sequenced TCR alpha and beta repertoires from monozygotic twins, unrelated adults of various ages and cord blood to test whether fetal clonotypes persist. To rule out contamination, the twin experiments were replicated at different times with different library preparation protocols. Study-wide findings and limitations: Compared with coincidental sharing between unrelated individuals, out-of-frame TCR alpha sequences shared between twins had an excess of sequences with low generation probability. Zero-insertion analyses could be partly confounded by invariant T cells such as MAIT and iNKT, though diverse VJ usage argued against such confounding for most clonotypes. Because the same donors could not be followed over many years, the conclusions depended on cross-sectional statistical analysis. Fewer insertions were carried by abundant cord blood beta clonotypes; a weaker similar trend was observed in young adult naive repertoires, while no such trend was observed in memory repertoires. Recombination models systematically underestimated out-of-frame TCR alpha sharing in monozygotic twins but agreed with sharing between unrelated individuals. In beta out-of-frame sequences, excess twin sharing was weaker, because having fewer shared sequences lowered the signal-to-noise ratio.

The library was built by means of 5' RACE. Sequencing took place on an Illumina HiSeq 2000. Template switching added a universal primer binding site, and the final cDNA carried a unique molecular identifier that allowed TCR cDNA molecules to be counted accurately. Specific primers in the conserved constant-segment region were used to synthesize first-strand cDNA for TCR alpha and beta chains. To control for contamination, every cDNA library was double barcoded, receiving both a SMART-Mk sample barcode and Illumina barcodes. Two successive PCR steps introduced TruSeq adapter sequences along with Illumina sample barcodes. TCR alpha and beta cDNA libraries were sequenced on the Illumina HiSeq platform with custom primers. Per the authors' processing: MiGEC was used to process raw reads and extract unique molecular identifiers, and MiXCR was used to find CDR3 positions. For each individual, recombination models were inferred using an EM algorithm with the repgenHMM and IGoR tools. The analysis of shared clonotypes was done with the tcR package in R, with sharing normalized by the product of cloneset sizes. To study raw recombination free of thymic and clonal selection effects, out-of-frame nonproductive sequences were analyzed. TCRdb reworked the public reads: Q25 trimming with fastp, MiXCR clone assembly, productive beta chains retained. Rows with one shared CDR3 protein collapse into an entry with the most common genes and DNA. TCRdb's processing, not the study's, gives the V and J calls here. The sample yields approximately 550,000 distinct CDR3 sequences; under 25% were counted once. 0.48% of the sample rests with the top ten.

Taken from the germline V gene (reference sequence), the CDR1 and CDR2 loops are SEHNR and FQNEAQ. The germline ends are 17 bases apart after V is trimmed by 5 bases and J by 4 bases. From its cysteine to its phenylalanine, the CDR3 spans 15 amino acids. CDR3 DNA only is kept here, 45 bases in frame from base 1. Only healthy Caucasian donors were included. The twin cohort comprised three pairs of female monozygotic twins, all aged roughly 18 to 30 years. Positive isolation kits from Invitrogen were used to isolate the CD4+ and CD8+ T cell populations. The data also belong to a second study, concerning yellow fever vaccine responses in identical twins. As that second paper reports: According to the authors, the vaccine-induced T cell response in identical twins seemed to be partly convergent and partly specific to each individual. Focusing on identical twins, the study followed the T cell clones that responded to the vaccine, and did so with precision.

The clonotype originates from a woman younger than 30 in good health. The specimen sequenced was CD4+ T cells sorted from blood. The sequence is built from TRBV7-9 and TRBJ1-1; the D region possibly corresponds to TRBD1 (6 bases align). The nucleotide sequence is TGTGCCAGCAGCCCTTCGACAGGTATCGTCACTGAAGCTTTCTTT. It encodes CASSPSTGIVTEAFF.